This TCR beta chain was obtained from a study of post-analysis software for immune sequencing data. With regard to this clonotype: The antigen is not known.

Overall study results and limits: Batch-mates among the samples co-clustered strongly by F measure.

TCR beta libraries were prepared from cDNA with unique molecular identifiers. Each sample of about 0.9 to 10 million input T cells yielded 500,000 or so cDNA molecules, so each molecule approximated one T cell. A single record per CDR3 protein comes from TCRdb applying MiXCR to the PCR reads. The sample includes roughly 400,000 distinct CDR3 sequences, 39% seen only once; the top ten take 7.6%. The TCR comes from a girl aged 2 to 9 with multiple sclerosis. Material: blood.

CDR3 loop: CASSLGVAGGSTDTQYF. CDR3 in DNA: TGTGCCAGCAGCTTAGGTGTAGCGGGGGGGAGCACAGATACGCAGTATTTT. The chain is built from TRBV7-2 and TRBJ2-3; 11 bases map to TRBD2. Germline CDR1 reads SGHTA; CDR2 reads FQGNSA. V dropped 1 base and J dropped 0; count of bases not matched to a gene: 3. This CDR3 has 17 amino acids.